This TCR beta chain came from a study of blood T cell repertoires in COVID-19. As for the study in general: Spain, Italy and the United States supplied samples that represented acute and convalescent COVID-19. PBMCs, B-cell-depleted T cells, or T cells provided the cDNA or gDNA that made up the material.

Germline lookup yields CDR1 SNHLY and CDR2 FYNNEI. V lost 11 bases and J lost 7; bases outside the gene matches: 3. This CDR3 spans 11 amino acids. Original processing notes: Reference gene primer amplification gave nucleated cell count estimates. The assay was immunoSEQ multiplex PCR, and TCRdb's table has in-frame clones only and misses some. That table is the source of V, J and clone size, and D and trimming were worked out from the DNA. The data hold over 85,000 clones, with 87% observed a single time. The chain carries TRBV2 and TRBJ2-2; 8 positions agree with TRBD1. The sequence came from a human donor in a cohort sampled during active COVID-19. The sequenced sample consisted of peripheral blood. The CDR3 loop reads CAAQGVGELFF. CDR3 bases: TGTGCCGCACAGGGGGTCGGGGAGCTGTTTTTT.